This T cell receptor beta chain was observed in a study of shared clonotypes between healthy human individuals. Overall study findings and caveats: Researchers found naive subsets generally carried larger estimated richness than memory subsets.

Assay: immunoSEQ multiplex PCR; the TCRdb copy retains only in-frame clones and omits some. The repertoire holds about 1.1 million clones, approximately 77% seen once, with over 0.8% in the top ten. The V gene lost 2 bases and the J gene lost 8 bases, with 6 bases spanning the gap. This CDR3 contains 12 residues. Germline CDR1 reads MDHEN; CDR2 reads SYDVKM. On this clone itself: What it binds is unknown.

J is TRBJ1-4 and V is TRBV28; D gene unclear. The material sequenced was memory CD4+ T cells from PBMCs. Subset here: CD45RA-negative fraction. This receptor was identified in a young man in good health. Some clones in this sample may be carry-over from other donors' samples. Written as DNA, the CDR3 is TGTGCCAGCAGTTTACTAGACGAAAAACTGTTTTTT. As protein: CASSLLDEKLFF.